The 16 T cell receptor beta chains below come from one sample, sequenced in a study of PD-L1 blockade in urothelial cancer. The time point was: peripheral blood 6 weeks after treatment start. Clones were sequenced by immunoSEQ multiplex PCR, and TCRdb holds only the in-frame ones, with some missing. The sample carries about 19,000 clones, around four fifths recorded once. This material consisted of PBMCs, taken around atezolizumab (anti-PD-L1) treatment. The receptors stem from a man aged 50 to 59 with urothelial cancer.

This chain links TRBV19 with TRBJ2-7; TRBD1 matches at 9 bases. Per the germline V gene, CDR1 is LNHDA and CDR2 is SQIVND (reference sequence). V shed 3 bases, J shed 5 bases, and the junction held 2 bases outside the gene matches. This CDR3 has 13 amino acids. CDR3 residues: CASSMDRGHEQYF. CDR3 nucleotide sequence: TGTGCCAGTAGTATGGACAGGGGCCACGAGCAGTACTTC.

The V and J genes are TRBV19 and TRBJ2-3; D perhaps matches TRBD1 (6 bases). The CDR3 runs to 13 residues. With 5 bases removed from V and 8 bases from J, the gap between germline ends came to 14 bases. Germline V lookup: CDR1 LNHDA, CDR2 SQIVND (reference sequence). The CDR3 loop reads CASSPGAAVTQYF. Here the CDR3 DNA reads TGTGCCAGTAGTCCAGGGGCTGCGGTTACGCAGTATTTT. The variable domain in full, completed from reference TRBV19 and TRBJ2-3, reads DGGITQSPKYLFRKEGQNVTLSCEQNLNHDAMYWYRQDPGQGLRLIYYSQIVNDFQKGDIAEGYSVSREKKESFPLTVTSAQKNPTAFYLCASSPGAAVTQYFGPGTRLTVL.

The V and J genes are TRBV19 and TRBJ1-1, with TRBD1 as a possible D gene (5 bases). CDR3 length: 14 residues. Per germline, CDR1 LNHDA and CDR2 SQIVND (reference sequence). V shed 1 base and J shed 6 bases, with 12 bases lying between them. DNA for the CDR3: TGTGCCAGTAGTATAGGCAGGGAATCGGCTGAAGCTTTCTTT. Translation gives CASSIGRESAEAFF. Variable domain in full (rest from reference TRBV19 and TRBJ1-1): DGGITQSPKYLFRKEGQNVTLSCEQNLNHDAMYWYRQDPGQGLRLIYYSQIVNDFQKGDIAEGYSVSREKKESFPLTVTSAQKNPTAFYLCASSIGRESAEAFFGQGTRLTVV.

The chain is built from TRBV6-5 and TRBJ2-2; a weak D match, TRBD2 (7 bases). CDR3 length: 14 amino acids. V was shortened by 8 bases and J by 4 bases, with 14 bases between the two germline ends. Germline CDR1 and CDR2: MNHEY and SVGAGI. For the CDR3, the DNA is TGTGCCAGCCACAAGGGGGGGGGCACCGGGGAGCTGTTTTTT. It translates to CASHKGGGTGELFF.

The chain employs TRBV6-6 and TRBJ1-1, with D maybe TRBD1 (5 bases). Germline CDR1 reads MNHNY; CDR2 reads SVGAGI (reference sequence). V was pared by 6 bases and J by 3 bases, with 5 bases between. There are 11 residues in the CDR3. The CDR3 region has the DNA TGTGCCAGCAGCAGGGACACTGAAGCTTTCTTT. Its translation is CASSRDTEAFF.

The rearrangement joins TRBV27 to TRBJ2-6; D is unresolved. Germline-derived CDR1 and CDR2 are MNHEY and SMNVEV (reference sequence). Between the trimmed V and J ends, which lost 4 bases and 1 base, there was a span of 8 bases. The CDR3 is 15 amino acids. The CDR3 DNA reads as TGTGCCAGCAGTTCCAGGCCATCTGGGGCCAACGTCCTGACTTTC. This encodes CASSSRPSGANVLTF.

The chain employs TRBV7-9 and TRBJ2-7; 11 positions match TRBD2. Germline values: CDR1 SEHNR, CDR2 FQNEAQ (reference sequence). Losses at the gene ends were 5 bases for V and 6 bases for J; bases not matched to a gene: 12. CDR3 size: 16 residues. CDR3: CASSPTGTSGTGEQYF. CDR3 bases: TGTGCCAGCAGCCCGACCGGGACTAGCGGTACGGGCGAGCAGTACTTC.

The rearrangement links TRBV30 to TRBJ1-2; D is unresolved. The CDR3 sequence is 11 residues long. Germline V gene sequence: CDR1 GTSNPN, CDR2 SVGIG (reference sequence). V was pared by 4 bases and J by 8 bases, with 11 bases between. CDR3 nucleotide sequence: TGTGCCTGGATCACCCTACTGGGCTACACCTTC. Its protein product is CAWITLLGYTF.

The V and J genes are TRBV2 and TRBJ2-1; 10 bases fit TRBD1. The germline V gene has CDR1 SNHLY and CDR2 FYNNEI. This CDR3 is built from 16 residues. J lost 7 bases, V lost 4 bases, and 10 bases had no gene match. The CDR3 here is CASSGGGDRGWNEQFF. DNA for the CDR3: TGTGCCAGCAGTGGGGGCGGGGACAGGGGTTGGAATGAGCAGTTCTTC.

This sequence joins TRBV18 and TRBJ1-4; no clear D. The length of the CDR3 is 14 residues. The V and J ends lost 0 bases and 8 bases respectively, with 10 bases between them. Germline V CDR1 and CDR2: KGHSH, LQKENI. Here the CDR3 DNA reads TGTGCCAGCTCACCACCTTACGGTTCAGAAAAACTGTTTTTT. Translated: CASSPPYGSEKLFF.

The V and J genes are TRBV6-1 and TRBJ1-5; D might be TRBD1 (6 bases). This CDR3 contains 14 residues. Trimming removed 7 bases from V and 0 bases from J, with 10 bases in between. Looked up from germline, CDR1 is MNHNS and CDR2 is SASEGT. The CDR3 loop is CASTRDTSNQPQHF. The CDR3, as DNA: TGTGCCAGCACCAGGGACACTAGCAATCAGCCCCAGCATTTT.

CDR3 amino acids: CASSLERQGFYGYTF. The DNA for the CDR3 is TGTGCCAGCAGCTTAGAGAGGCAGGGCTTCTATGGCTACACCTTC. The rearrangement links TRBV7-2 to TRBJ1-2; tentatively, D is TRBD1 (5 bases). Germline values: CDR1 SGHTA, CDR2 FQGNSA. This CDR3 is 15 amino acids long. Between the trimmed V and J ends, which lost 1 base and 4 bases, there was a span of 13 bases.

The rearrangement joins TRBV7-2 to TRBJ1-2; TRBD1 is a possible D gene (5 bases). From germline, CDR1 is SGHTA and CDR2 FQGNSA. CDR3 length: 13 amino acids. The V and J ends lost 3 bases and 7 bases respectively, with 12 bases between them. The CDR3 protein is CASSFQGTAGYTF. CDR3 coding DNA: TGTGCCAGCAGCTTTCAGGGAACTGCTGGCTACACCTTC.

The chain carries TRBV19 and TRBJ1-2; 11 positions agree with TRBD1. The germline V gene has CDR1 LNHDA and CDR2 SQIVND (reference sequence). V gave up 9 bases and J gave up 4 bases; unmatched junction bases: 10. The CDR3 loop spans 15 amino acids. CDR3 region: CASADPGQGGYGYTF. The CDR3 nucleotides read TGTGCCAGCGCTGACCCGGGACAGGGGGGCTATGGCTACACCTTC.

The gene calls are TRBV9 and TRBJ2-5; 9 nucleotides match TRBD2. CDR1 is SGDLS, CDR2 YYNGEE, per germline. The V and J ends lost 2 bases and 4 bases, in that order; junction bases with no gene match: 9. The CDR3 sequence is 16 residues long. CDR3 sequence: CASSVAGAGGAETQYF. CDR3 DNA sequence: TGTGCCAGCAGCGTCGCGGGGGCGGGGGGGGCAGAGACCCAGTACTTC.

The chain recombines TRBV7-2 with TRBJ2-3, with D tentatively TRBD2 (6 bases). The V gene lost 5 bases and the J gene lost 4 bases, with 13 bases spanning the gap. In germline, CDR1 is SGHTA, CDR2 FQGNSA. The CDR3 covers 14 residues. The CDR3 sequence: CASSPRLVADTQYF. The CDR3, as DNA: TGTGCCAGCAGCCCCCGACTAGTAGCAGATACGCAGTATTTT.